One sample yielded the 20 T cell receptor beta chains listed below, sequenced in a study of blood T cell repertoires in COVID-19. Measured with immunoSEQ multiplex PCR; TCRdb has only the in-frame clones, and not every one. The profile shows more than 95,000 clones, about 85% of them singletons. The source material was peripheral blood. The receptors originated from an elderly woman with acute or convalescent COVID-19.

This clone showed up just once. The chain combines TRBV7-9 with TRBJ1-3; 8 bases line up with TRBD1. Germline V gene sequence: CDR1 SEHNR, CDR2 FQNEAQ (reference sequence). J gave up 3 bases and V 8 bases, and 3 bases lay outside the gene matches. The CDR3 spans 13 residues. CDR3 coding DNA: TGTGCCAGCTACAGGGGGGATGGAAACACCATATATTTT. Protein sequence: CASYRGDGNTIYF.

The V call is TRBV18, the J call TRBJ2-3; TRBD1 agrees at 8 bases. The CDR3 runs to 13 residues. In germline, CDR1 is KGHSH, CDR2 LQKENI. V shed 8 bases and J 5 bases; nucleotides not matched to a gene: 6. CDR3 nucleotide sequence: TGTGCCAGCGCCCAGGGGGCGGGAGATACGCAGTATTTT. The encoded protein is CASAQGAGDTQYF.

The chain carries TRBV21-1 and TRBJ2-7; the D call TRBD1 from the table was never checked on the DNA. TRBV21-1 is marked as a pseudogene. This CDR3 comprises 19 residues. CDR3 sequence (DNA): TGTGCCAGCAGCACGAATTACCGGGACACCATCAACTTCTCCTACGAGCAGTACGTC. It encodes CASSTNYRDTINFSYEQYV.

The V gene is TRBV12-5, the J gene TRBJ2-2; TRBD1 might be the D (5 bases). CDR1 and CDR2 (germline): LGHNT, FRNRAP. V shed 8 bases and J shed 1 base, with 8 bases lying between them. The CDR3 sequence is 13 residues long. The CDR3 reads CASRDRNTGELFF. The CDR3, as DNA: TGTGCTAGTCGAGACAGGAACACCGGGGAGCTGTTTTTT.

The chain carries TRBV10-3 and TRBJ2-4; perhaps TRBD2 as D (6 bases). Trimming removed 6 bases from V and 3 bases from J, with 12 bases in between. CDR1 and CDR2 from the germline V gene are ENHRY and SYGVKD. This CDR3 spans 14 amino acids. The CDR3 DNA follows: TGTGCCATCAGCCGGGGGTCGGGCAAAAACATTCAGTACTTC. It encodes CAISRGSGKNIQYF.

The chain has TRBV4-2 and TRBJ2-2; the match to TRBD2 covers 8 bases. Germline V gene sequence: CDR1 LGHNA, CDR2 YNFKEQ. The J segment lost 5 bases and the V segment lost 0 bases, leaving 8 bases of the junction unmatched. This CDR3 comprises 17 residues. CDR3 protein: CASSQDLTQRGTGELFF. The DNA of the CDR3 is TGTGCCAGCAGCCAAGATCTGACGCAGCGGGGGACCGGGGAGCTGTTTTTT.

CDR3 loop: CASKGQSTDTQYF. The CDR3 DNA is TGTGCCAGCAAGGGACAGAGCACAGATACGCAGTATTTT. The rearrangement uses TRBV5-6 and TRBJ2-3; TRBD1 matches 7 bases. This CDR3 is built from 13 residues. V shed 6 bases, J shed 0 bases, and the junction held 1 base outside the gene matches. Looked up from germline, CDR1 is SGHDT and CDR2 is YYEEEE. Filled out from reference TRBV5-6 and TRBJ2-3, the complete variable domain reads DAGVTQSPTHLIKTRGQQVTLRCSPKSGHDTVSWYQQALGQGPQFIFQYYEEEERQRGNFPDRFSGHQFPNYSSELNVNALLLGDSALYLCASKGQSTDTQYFGPGTRLTVL.

The genes are TRBV27 and TRBJ1-1; the D gene is possibly TRBD1 (6 bases). In germline, CDR1 is MNHEY, CDR2 SMNVEV (reference sequence). The CDR3 is made up of 16 amino acids. Trimming pared 8 bases from V and 3 bases from J, leaving 22 bases between. The CDR3 loop reads CASARRDTTRHTEAFF. In DNA, the CDR3 is TGTGCCAGCGCGCGCCGGGACACGACCCGGCACACTGAAGCTTTCTTT.

This clone has a single count. The V gene is TRBV24-1, the J gene TRBJ2-2, with TRBD2 identical over 8 bases. CDR3 length equals 16 residues. Trimming took 3 bases from V and 2 from J; bases not matched to a gene: 4. Germline V gene data show CDR1 as KGHDR and CDR2 as SFDVKD. CDR3 sequence reads: CATSDNGGANTGELFF. The CDR3 coding sequence is TGTGCCACCAGTGATAACGGGGGGGCCAACACCGGGGAGCTGTTTTTT.

CDR3: CASTRRKTGEADTEAFF. For the CDR3, the DNA is TGTGCCAGCACCCGACGGAAGACAGGGGAAGCCGACACTGAAGCTTTCTTT. This chain uses TRBV5-6 with TRBJ1-1, with 8 nucleotides matching TRBD1. CDR1 and CDR2 (germline): SGHDT, YYEEEE. This CDR3 region has 17 residues. V trimming: 6 bases; J trimming: 3 bases; junction bases outside the gene matches: 16.

V and J are TRBV9 and TRBJ1-5, with unresolved D. Germline-derived CDR1 and CDR2 are SGDLS and YYNGEE. The V end lost 4 bases, the J end lost 3 bases, and 14 bases lay between the germline ends. The CDR3 has 15 amino acids. The CDR3 reads CASSPLQRPNQPQHF. CDR3 sequence (DNA): TGTGCCAGCAGCCCATTGCAGCGTCCCAATCAGCCCCAGCATTTT.

The rearrangement joins TRBV28 to TRBJ2-7; 8 nucleotides align to TRBD2. Trimming took 6 bases from V and 3 from J; bases not matched to a gene: 34. The CDR3 totals 23 residues. Germline lookup yields CDR1 MDHEN and CDR2 SYDVKM. In DNA form, the CDR3 reads TGTGCCAGCAGCCGGGTAGGGAGATTTGCCGGGACTAGTTATTTGGGCCCCTACTACGAGCAGTACGTC. Its translation is CASSRVGRFAGTSYLGPYYEQYV.

The V gene is TRBV28, the J gene TRBJ2-4; possibly TRBD1 for D (5 bases). CDR3 size: 18 residues. Looked up from germline, CDR1 is MDHEN and CDR2 is SYDVKM. Trimming took 3 bases from V and 0 from J, leaving 18 bases between them. The CDR3 bases are TGTGCCAGCAGTTTGTCCTCCCACAGGAACCTAGCCAAAAACATTCAGTACTTC. The encoded protein is CASSLSSHRNLAKNIQYF.

This sequence joins TRBV10-3 and TRBJ1-1, with 8 bases fitting TRBD1. The ends lost 8 bases at V and 3 bases at J; junction bases unmatched: 8. The germline CDR1 and CDR2 sequences are ENHRY and SYGVKD. CDR3 size: 14 residues. The CDR3 bases are TGTGCCATCCAATCGGACAGGGCGGACACTGAAGCTTTCTTT. It is translated as CAIQSDRADTEAFF.

CDR3 residues: CATYQGSGNTIYF. The CDR3 DNA sequence: TGTGCCACCTACCAGGGATCTGGAAACACCATATATTTT. The chain carries TRBV10-3 and TRBJ1-3; tentatively, D is TRBD1 (5 bases). Trimming pared 10 bases from V and 1 base from J, leaving 11 bases between. Germline-derived CDR1 and CDR2 are ENHRY and SYGVKD. The CDR3 covers 13 residues.

This clone appeared a single time. The rearrangement joins TRBV4-2 to TRBJ1-1; TRBD1 agrees at 7 bases. The CDR3 runs 15 residues. Germline lookup yields CDR1 LGHNA and CDR2 YNFKEQ. V lost 3 bases, J lost 1 base, and 5 bases stayed unmatched. The CDR3 DNA is TGTGCCAGCAGCCAGCCCGGGACAGAGAACACTGAAGCTTTCTTT. Its translation: CASSQPGTENTEAFF.

This chain joins TRBV6-2 or TRBV6-3 and TRBJ1-2; 9 bases line up with TRBD1. The CDR3 is 16 residues long. Trimming at V came to 0 bases and at J to 4 bases, leaving 6 bases not matched to a gene. Germline CDR1 is MNHEY and CDR2 is SVGEGT. The CDR3 coding sequence is TGTGCCAGCAGTTACTCGCGGGGACAGGGTCTCTATGGCTACACCTTC. Its protein product is CASSYSRGQGLYGYTF.

This clone was found once. The chain recombines TRBV4-1 with TRBJ1-1; TRBD1 might be the D (6 bases). V was shortened by 3 bases and J by 3 bases, with 20 bases between the two germline ends. This CDR3 comprises 17 residues. CDR1 MGHRA and CDR2 YSYEKL come from the germline V gene. CDR3 DNA sequence: TGCGCCAGCAGCCACTCCCTATTCGACAGGTCTGACACTGAAGCTTTCTTT. Protein sequence: CASSHSLFDRSDTEAFF.

The V gene is TRBV19, the J gene TRBJ2-3; TRBD1 aligns across 9 bases. CDR1 LNHDA and CDR2 SQIVND come from the germline V gene (reference sequence). The CDR3 is made up of 19 amino acids. Trimming at V came to 6 bases and at J to 0 bases, leaving 16 bases not matched to a gene. This CDR3 reads CASSPRATGGSWSTDTQYF. The CDR3 region has the DNA TGTGCCAGTAGCCCGCGGGCTACAGGGGGCTCGTGGAGCACAGATACGCAGTATTTT.

This clone was counted once. The chain combines TRBV10-3 with TRBJ1-4; 8 positions agree with TRBD1. V shed 3 bases, J shed 7 bases, and the junction held 13 bases outside the gene matches. The CDR3 totals 17 residues. Germline CDR1 and CDR2: ENHRY and SYGVKD. The chain's CDR3 is CAISDNVPGQDLEKLFF. DNA for the CDR3: TGTGCCATCAGTGATAACGTCCCGGGACAGGACCTTGAAAAACTGTTTTTT.